Below are 10 T cell receptor beta chains sequenced from a single sample in a study of control samples from healthy donors and cancer patients. Only in-frame clones appear in the TCRdb table, and some are missing; sequencing was by immunoSEQ multiplex PCR. The table includes some 140,000 clones, about nine tenths detected once. Sequences were obtained from blood. The receptors were gathered from a woman in her twenties or thirties in good health.

The V and J genes are TRBV25-1 and TRBJ1-2, with 11 bases matching TRBD1. Germline values: CDR1 MGHDK, CDR2 SYGVNS. V dropped 6 bases and J dropped 5; count of bases not matched to a gene: 11. The CDR3 sequence is 16 residues long. The CDR3 DNA is TGTGCCAGCAGACAAGCCGGGACAGGGGGAAGTTATGGCTACACCTTC. Its protein product is CASRQAGTGGSYGYTF.

The V gene is TRBV19, the J gene TRBJ2-1; TRBD1 aligns across 7 bases. The CDR3 spans 12 residues. The germline V gene encodes CDR1 LNHDA and CDR2 SQIVND (reference sequence). The V gene end was trimmed by 7 bases and the J gene end by 9 bases; junction bases not matched to a gene: 6. CDR3 protein: CASIDRVGEQFF. CDR3 sequence (DNA): TGTGCCAGTATTGACAGGGTCGGTGAGCAGTTCTTC.

The chain joins TRBV30 to TRBJ2-3; 15 nucleotides line up with TRBD2. Germline CDR1 reads GTSNPN; CDR2 reads SVGIG (reference sequence). Unmatched junction bases numbered 6, after V lost 1 base and J lost 4 bases. CDR3 length: 17 amino acids. CDR3 residues: CAWSDGLAGGPPDTQYF. The CDR3 DNA reads TGTGCCTGGAGTGACGGACTAGCGGGAGGGCCGCCAGATACGCAGTATTTT.

CDR3 DNA sequence: TGTGCCAGCAGTTTAATGTTGAACACTGAAGCTTTCTTT. Its protein product is CASSLMLNTEAFF. The chain couples TRBV28 to TRBJ1-1; D gene ambiguous. The CDR3 loop spans 13 amino acids. The germline gives CDR1 MDHEN, CDR2 SYDVKM. The V end lost 2 bases, the J end lost 0 bases, and 4 bases lay between the germline ends.

The chain employs TRBV6-5 and TRBJ2-7, with a tentative D call TRBD1 (6 bases). Germline V gene lookup returns CDR1 MNHEY and CDR2 SVGAGI. This CDR3 is built from 12 residues. The germline V and J ends were trimmed by 10 bases and 2 bases, with 12 bases remaining between them. CDR3 in DNA: TGTGCCACCCTCGGACAGACCTACGAGCAGTACTTC. Protein product: CATLGQTYEQYF.

The gene calls are TRBV30 and TRBJ1-6; D ambiguous. The V and J ends lost 2 bases and 6 bases respectively, with 8 bases between them. Germline V CDR1 and CDR2: GTSNPN, SVGIG (reference sequence). The CDR3 runs to 13 residues. CDR3 in amino acids: CAWSSGPNSPLHF. The DNA of the CDR3 is TGTGCCTGGAGTAGCGGCCCTAATTCACCCCTCCACTTT.

V is TRBV6-2 or TRBV6-3 and J is TRBJ2-2; no reliable D call. The CDR3 is 12 amino acids. Germline lookup yields CDR1 MNHEY and CDR2 SVGEGT. Trimming left V 2 bases short and J 8 bases short, with 6 bases between. CDR3 DNA: TGTGCCAGCAGTTACGGTTTAGGGGAGCTGTTTTTT. Translated, it gives CASSYGLGELFF.

The CDR3 bases are TGTGCCAGCAGCCCGACTAGCGGAGCGCGAGAGCAGTACTTC. Translated: CASSPTSGAREQYF. The rearrangement uses TRBV9 and TRBJ2-7; 9 nucleotides align to TRBD2. The CDR3 has 14 residues. Germline V gives CDR1 SGDLS, CDR2 YYNGEE. Unmatched junction bases numbered 9, after V lost 4 bases and J lost 7 bases.

CDR3 sequence reads: CASSTGTGDQPQHF. The CDR3, as DNA: TGTGCCAGCAGTACCGGGACAGGGGATCAGCCCCAGCATTTT. This chain uses TRBV27 with TRBJ1-5; 10 nucleotides align to TRBD1. Germline assignment: CDR1 MNHEY and CDR2 SMNVEV (reference sequence). The trim removed 5 bases at V and 5 bases at J, leaving 3 bases unmatched. This CDR3 is 14 amino acids long.

The chain uses TRBV3-1 (or the pseudogene TRBV3-2) and TRBJ1-6, with 8 nucleotides matching TRBD1. CDR1 is LGHDT, CDR2 YNNKEL, per germline (reference sequence). This CDR3 comprises 15 residues. V was clipped by 6 bases and J by 10 bases; unmatched bases: 11. CDR3 nucleotides: TGTGCCAGCAGTCCCGGGACAGGTTTTCAGTCACCCCTCCACTTT. It specifies CASSPGTGFQSPLHF.